The 22 T cell receptor beta chains presented below share a single source sample, sequenced in a study of shared clonotypes between healthy human individuals. The method was immunoSEQ multiplex PCR; TCRdb's version includes in-frame clones alone and lacks a portion of them. Altogether over a million clones are present, about 84% being singletons, with the ten largest covering approximately 0.5%. Sequenced sample: memory CD4+ T cells from PBMCs. Subset reported: CD45RA-negative fraction. Source of these receptors: a man younger than 35 in good health. Some clones in this sample may be carry-over from other donors' samples.

V is TRBV7-9 and J is TRBJ2-7; D not resolved. Germline values: CDR1 SEHNR, CDR2 FQNEAQ (reference sequence). The CDR3 is 16 amino acids. Between the trimmed V and J ends, which lost 3 bases and 5 bases, there was a span of 20 bases. In DNA, the CDR3 is TGTGCCAGCAGCTTTGTCTCACCTGGGCCCGCTCACGAGCAGTACTTC. It is translated as CASSFVSPGPAHEQYF. Complete variable domain (other parts from reference TRBV7-9 and TRBJ2-7): DTGVSQNPRHKITKRGQNVTFRCDPISEHNRLYWYRQTLGQGPEFLTYFQNEAQLEKSRLLSDRFSAERPKGSFSTLEIQRTEQGDSAMYLCASSFVSPGPAHEQYFGPGTRLTVT.

V and J are TRBV10-3 and TRBJ1-2, with no clear D. This CDR3 is 12 amino acids long. V dropped 2 bases and J dropped 4 bases, with 5 bases sitting between them. Looked up from germline, CDR1 is ENHRY and CDR2 is SYGVKD. CDR3 bases: TGTGCCATCAGTGAGGTGCCCTATGGCTACACCTTC. Encoded protein: CAISEVPYGYTF.

This chain joins TRBV5-4 and TRBJ2-5; 8 bases are a match to TRBD1. The CDR3 covers 13 residues. J lost 6 bases, V lost 4 bases, and 5 bases had no gene match. Germline V lookup: CDR1 SGHNT, CDR2 YYREEE (reference sequence). This CDR3 reads CASSPDRVQTQYF. CDR3 nucleotides: TGTGCCAGCAGCCCGGACAGGGTGCAGACCCAGTACTTC.

The CDR3 DNA reads TGTGCCAGCAGCTTAGCCTTTCAGCGGGAAAGGCGCAATGAGCAGTTCTTC. Residues: CASSLAFQRERRNEQFF. The chain joins TRBV7-2 to TRBJ2-1; 7 nucleotides line up with TRBD2. The CDR3 has 17 residues. In germline, CDR1 is SGHTA, CDR2 FQGNSA. V gave up 0 bases and J gave up 6 bases; unmatched junction bases: 11.

As regards this clone: A read error may produce the germline difference seen at one junction end. The chain links TRBV6-5 to TRBJ1-5; 8 positions agree with TRBD1. Germline CDR1 MNHEY, CDR2 SVGAGI. The CDR3 extends over 16 amino acids. Here the CDR3 DNA reads TGTGCCAGCAGCTACTATCCCGGGACAGGAAATCAGCCCCAGCATTTT. This sequence encodes CASSYYPGTGNQPQHF.

The chain uses TRBV2 and TRBJ1-5; D might be TRBD1 (5 bases). Germline lookup yields CDR1 SNHLY and CDR2 FYNNEI. This CDR3 has 16 residues. Trimming pared 3 bases from V and 0 bases from J, leaving 12 bases between. The CDR3 coding sequence is TGTGCCAGCAGTGATCAGGGACCCACTAGCAATCAGCCCCAGCATTTT. Residues: CASSDQGPTSNQPQHF. Together with reference TRBV2 and TRBJ1-5, the CDR3 gives the full variable domain: EPEVTQTPSHQVTQMGQEVILRCVPISNHLYFYWYRQILGQKVEFLVSFYNNEISEKSEIFDDQFSVERPDGSNFTLKIRSTKLEDSAMYFCASSDQGPTSNQPQHFGDGTRLSIL.

Points on this clone: One end of the junction does not line up with germline, which may come from a read error. The chain employs TRBV7-9 and TRBJ2-7; 11 bases map to TRBD2. Germline loops: CDR1 SEHNR, CDR2 FQNEAQ (reference sequence). The CDR3 is 13 amino acids. CDR3 DNA: TGTGCCAGCAACTTAGCGGGAGGGGACGAGCAGTACTTC. Translating gives CASNLAGGDEQYF. Drawing the rest from reference TRBV7-9 and TRBJ2-7, the complete variable domain is DTGVSQNPRHKITKRGQNVTFRCDPISEHNRLYWYRQTLGQGPEFLTYFQNEAQLEKSRLLSDRFSAERPKGSFSTLEIQRTEQGDSAMYLCASNLAGGDEQYFGPGTRLTVT.

The V and J genes are TRBV6-1 and TRBJ1-5; no firm D call. Trimming cost V 5 bases and J 3 bases, with 11 bases left between them. The CDR3 has 14 amino acids. Germline CDR1 reads MNHNS; CDR2 reads SASEGT. The DNA of the CDR3 is TGTGCCAGCAGTACCCTCGGGTACAATCAGCCCCAGCATTTT. Its protein is CASSTLGYNQPQHF.

The V call is TRBV9, the J call TRBJ2-5, with 7 bases matching TRBD2. The CDR3 contains 13 residues. Germline V lookup: CDR1 SGDLS, CDR2 YYNGEE. V lost 0 bases, J lost 9 bases, and 5 bases stayed unmatched. The CDR3 is CASSVDYAGAQYF. Written as DNA, the CDR3 is TGTGCCAGCAGCGTAGATTACGCGGGGGCCCAGTACTTC.

The chain joins TRBV5-1 to TRBJ2-2, with D unclear. CDR3 length: 15 amino acids. The germline V gene encodes CDR1 SGHRS and CDR2 YFSETQ. Trimming took 4 bases from V and 0 from J, leaving 10 bases between them. Written as DNA, the CDR3 is TGCGCCAGCAGCCGGACGGAAGCGAACACCGGGGAGCTGTTTTTT. It translates to CASSRTEANTGELFF. Full variable domain (outside the CDR3, taken from reference TRBV5-1 and TRBJ2-2): KAGVTQTPRYLIKTRGQQVTLSCSPISGHRSVSWYQQTPGQGLQFLFEYFSETQRNKGNFPGRFSGRQFSNSRSEMNVSTLELGDSALYLCASSRTEANTGELFFGEGSRLTVL.

This clone came up a few times. This chain links TRBV18 with TRBJ1-1; D is undetermined. This CDR3 spans 14 amino acids. Trimming took 6 bases from V and 3 from J, leaving 14 bases between them. Germline V CDR1 and CDR2: KGHSH, LQKENI. Written as DNA, the CDR3 is TGTGCCAGCTCCCGGGAAACTAGGGACACTGAAGCTTTCTTT. Translated, it gives CASSRETRDTEAFF. Filled out from reference TRBV18 and TRBJ1-1, the complete variable domain reads NAGVMQNPRHLVRRRGQEARLRCSPMKGHSHVYWYRQLPEEGLKFMVYLQKENIIDESGMPKERFSAEFPKEGPSILRIQQVVRGDSAAYFCASSRETRDTEAFFGQGTRLTVV.

This clone was seen a few times. The rearrangement links TRBV4-2 to TRBJ1-4, with D possibly TRBD1 on 6 matching bases. The germline V gene encodes CDR1 LGHNA and CDR2 YNFKEQ. The ends were cut back, 2 bases at V and 11 bases at J, with 15 bases in the middle. The CDR3 has 14 residues. The CDR3 nucleotides read TGTGCCAGCAGCCAATCTCCAGGGGAAGAGAAACTGTTTTTT. As protein: CASSQSPGEEKLFF.

With regard to this clone: Within the sample, other DNA sequences also encode this same CDR3. The V gene is TRBV5-1, the J gene TRBJ2-2, with TRBD2 identical over 10 bases. CDR1 is SGHRS and CDR2 is YFSETQ in the germline V gene. J gave up 2 bases and V 4 bases, and 5 bases lay outside the gene matches. This CDR3 comprises 16 residues. CDR3 loop: CASSPRTSGNTGELFF. The CDR3 region has the DNA TGCGCCAGCAGCCCGAGGACTAGCGGAAACACCGGGGAGCTGTTTTTT. Full variable domain (missing parts from reference TRBV5-1 and TRBJ2-2): KAGVTQTPRYLIKTRGQQVTLSCSPISGHRSVSWYQQTPGQGLQFLFEYFSETQRNKGNFPGRFSGRQFSNSRSEMNVSTLELGDSALYLCASSPRTSGNTGELFFGEGSRLTVL.

The chain carries TRBV9 and TRBJ2-1; 10 bases are a match to TRBD2. V lost 3 bases to trimming and J lost 3 bases; unmatched junction nucleotides: 3. The CDR3 loop spans 15 amino acids. Germline V CDR1 and CDR2: SGDLS, YYNGEE. This CDR3 is CASSETSGFYNEQFF. The CDR3 coding sequence is TGTGCCAGCAGCGAGACTAGCGGGTTCTACAATGAGCAGTTCTTC.

Here the CDR3 DNA reads TGTGCCAGCAGCTTCCGGGGGACAGTGATACACGAGCAGTACTTC. This sequence encodes CASSFRGTVIHEQYF. V and J are TRBV11-2 and TRBJ2-7, with D tentatively TRBD1 (7 bases). Trimming removed 3 bases at V and 5 bases at J, with 17 bases between. Germline CDR1 reads SGHAT; CDR2 reads FQNNGV. This CDR3 spans 15 amino acids.

The chain is built from TRBV7-2 and TRBJ2-3; D is perhaps TRBD2 (5 bases). Germline CDR1 and CDR2: SGHTA and FQGNSA. This CDR3 has 14 residues. V was shortened by 1 base and J by 6 bases, with 11 bases between the two germline ends. The CDR3 here is CASSLGLAHDTQYF. CDR3 coding DNA: TGTGCCAGCAGCTTAGGTCTAGCACACGATACGCAGTATTTT.

V is TRBV7-2 and J is TRBJ2-1; D perhaps matches TRBD1 (7 bases). The CDR3 contains 16 residues. Germline values: CDR1 SGHTA, CDR2 FQGNSA. Trimming shortened V by 2 bases and J by 3 bases, and 14 bases separated the two germline ends. CDR3 sequence reads: CASSLQPGGGYNEQFF. The CDR3 nucleotides read TGTGCCAGCAGCTTACAACCAGGGGGAGGCTACAATGAGCAGTTCTTC.

The rearrangement links TRBV7-3 to TRBJ2-5, with TRBD2 identical over 7 bases. CDR1 and CDR2 (germline): SGHTA, FQGTGA. The CDR3 sequence is 16 residues long. V was pared by 0 bases and J by 2 bases, with 6 bases of the junction left unmatched. The CDR3 region is CASSLTSGLGQETQYF. As DNA, the CDR3 is TGTGCCAGCAGCTTAACGAGTGGACTAGGACAAGAGACCCAGTACTTC. Combining the CDR3 with reference TRBV7-3 and TRBJ2-5 gives the whole variable domain GAGVSQTPSNKVTEKGKYVELRCDPISGHTALYWYRQSLGQGPEFLIYFQGTGAADDSGLPNDRFFAVRPEGSVSTLKIQRTERGDSAVYLCASSLTSGLGQETQYFGPGTRLLVL.

J is TRBJ2-7 and V is TRBV21-1; the table calls TRBD1, which could not be checked here. TRBV21-1 represents a pseudogene. The length of the CDR3 is 19 residues. CDR3 nucleotide sequence: TGTGCCAGCAGCAGATTGTCCCCGGGACAGGTCCTTCCTACCTACGAGCAGTACTTC. This gives the protein CASSRLSPGQVLPTYEQYF.

The chain joins TRBV18 to TRBJ2-7; 7 bases match TRBD1. V lost 1 base to trimming and J lost 4 bases; unmatched junction nucleotides: 10. The germline CDR1 and CDR2 sequences are KGHSH and LQKENI. The CDR3 extends over 16 amino acids. This CDR3 is CASSPQGAGLPYEQYF. The CDR3 region has the DNA TGTGCCAGCTCACCACAGGGGGCCGGACTCCCTTACGAGCAGTACTTC.

V is TRBV9 and J is TRBJ2-1, with 9 bases lining up with TRBD2. This CDR3 has 16 residues. The germline gives CDR1 SGDLS, CDR2 YYNGEE. Losses at the gene ends were 1 base for V and 0 bases for J; bases not matched to a gene: 2. The CDR3 DNA reads as TGTGCCAGCAGCGTAATTAGCGGGAGCTCCTACAATGAGCAGTTCTTC. Encoded protein: CASSVISGSSYNEQFF.

V is TRBV6-1 and J is TRBJ1-3; a weak D match, TRBD1 (6 bases). The CDR3 is 17 amino acids. The germline V and J ends were trimmed by 2 bases and 3 bases, with 17 bases remaining between them. Germline V gene lookup returns CDR1 MNHNS and CDR2 SASEGT. Here the CDR3 reads CASSEFAGGLLGNTIYF. The CDR3 coding sequence is TGTGCCAGCAGTGAATTTGCGGGGGGCCTGCTTGGAAACACCATATATTTT.